This TCR beta chain was recovered during a study of shared clonotypes between healthy human individuals. General study results and limits: The sharing of 4.5% to 6.5% of naive CD4 clonotypes was seen across a few donors.

Repertoires were generated with immunoSEQ multiplex PCR, while TCRdb's copy carries only in-frame clones and drops some. The data show around 1 million clones, 70% to 85% seen once. From germline, CDR1 is SGHNT and CDR2 YYREEE (reference sequence). There are 13 residues in the CDR3. Trimming stripped 0 bases from V and 2 bases from J, with 5 bases between. Every one of the donors was a Caucasian adult that lived in Nashville, Tennessee. In the case of this clone: The target antigen is unknown. Within the sample, other DNA sequences also encode this same CDR3.

The V and J genes are TRBV5-4 and TRBJ1-1; D remains unclear. This TCR was recovered from a man younger than 35 in good health. Sequencing was carried out using memory CD4+ T cells sorted from blood. Noted subset: CD45RA-negative fraction. The CDR3 DNA follows: TGTGCCAGCAGCTTGGCGCCCAACACTGAAGCTTTCTTT. Translating gives CASSLAPNTEAFF. Based on the CDR3 plus reference TRBV5-4 and TRBJ1-1, the full variable domain is ETGVTQSPTHLIKTRGQQVTLRCSSQSGHNTVSWYQQALGQGPQFIFQYYREEENGRGNFPPRFSGLQFPNYSSELNVNALELDDSALYLCASSLAPNTEAFFGQGTRLTVV.